This T cell receptor (beta chain) was recovered during a study of T cells in Graves' hyperthyroidism and ophthalmopathy. TCR beta CDR3 region amplification was performed from RNA transcripts. An initial round of RT-PCR targeting the TCR CDR3 relied on the HTBI primer set. TCRdb re-analysed the multiplex PCR reads in MiXCR, keeping a single row per CDR3 protein. The sample has under 600,000 distinct CDR3 sequences; around 16% are singletons. Enrolled ophthalmopathy patients presented with a Clinical Activity Score of at least 3, a NOSPECS grade of at least 4, and disease duration under 3 months. Exclusion of a patient resulted from uncontrolled infection, other autoimmune disease, pregnancy or lactation. Ten or more counts support this clonotype. Its target is unknown. Whole-study results and caveats: The majority of expanded thyroid clonotypes above 0.001 also appeared in blood. Stable hyperthyroidism was separated from ophthalmopathy by a model based on 13 V-J features.

The CDR3 spans 17 residues. The ends lost 5 bases at V and 0 bases at J; junction bases unmatched: 4. CDR1 and CDR2 from the germline V gene are LGHDT and YNNKEL (reference sequence). The chain is built from TRBV3-1 and TRBJ2-3; TRBD2 aligns across 14 bases. The receptor was derived from a woman in her thirties or forties with Graves' ophthalmopathy. The sample consisted of blood. CDR3 DNA sequence: TGTGCCAGCAGCGGACTAGCGGGGGGATTTAGCACAGATACGCAGTATTTT. Translation gives CASSGLAGGFSTDTQYF.